This T cell receptor beta chain was sequenced for a study of T cells in Graves' hyperthyroidism and ophthalmopathy. Looked up from germline, CDR1 is LGHNA and CDR2 is YSLEER. Trimming removed 0 bases at V and 2 bases at J, with 8 bases between. The CDR3 is 14 amino acids. The source material, RNA transcripts, was used to amplify TCR beta CDR3 regions. The TCR CDR3 first-round RT-PCR relied on the HTBI primer set. A single record per CDR3 protein comes from TCRdb applying MiXCR to the multiplex PCR reads. The sample holds approximately 410,000 distinct CDR3 sequences, roughly 13% seen once. The TCR was taken from a woman younger than 35 with Graves' hyperthyroidism. Sequencing input: blood. The V and J genes are TRBV4-3 and TRBJ2-7; no reliable D call. The CDR3 sequence is CASSQDVPTYEQYF. CDR3 bases: TGCGCCAGCAGCCAAGATGTGCCCACCTACGAGCAGTACTTC.